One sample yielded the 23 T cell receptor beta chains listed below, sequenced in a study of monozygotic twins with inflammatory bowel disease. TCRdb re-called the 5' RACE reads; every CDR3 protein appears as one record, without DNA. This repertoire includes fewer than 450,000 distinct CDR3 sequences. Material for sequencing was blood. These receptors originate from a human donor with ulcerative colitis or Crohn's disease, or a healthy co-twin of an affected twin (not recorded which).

CDR3 sequence: CASSQEWLVETQYF. The chain recombines TRBV4-3 with TRBJ2-5. There are 14 residues in the CDR3. The germline gives CDR1 LGHNA, CDR2 YSLEER.

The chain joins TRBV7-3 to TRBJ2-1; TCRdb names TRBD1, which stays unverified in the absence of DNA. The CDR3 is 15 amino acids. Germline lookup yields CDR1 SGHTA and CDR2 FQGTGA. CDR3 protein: CASSLSLSGAGEQFF. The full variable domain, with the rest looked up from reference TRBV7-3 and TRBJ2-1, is GAGVSQTPSNKVTEKGKYVELRCDPISGHTALYWYRQSLGQGPEFLIYFQGTGAADDSGLPNDRFFAVRPEGSVSTLKIQRTERGDSAVYLCASSLSLSGAGEQFFGPGTRLTVL.

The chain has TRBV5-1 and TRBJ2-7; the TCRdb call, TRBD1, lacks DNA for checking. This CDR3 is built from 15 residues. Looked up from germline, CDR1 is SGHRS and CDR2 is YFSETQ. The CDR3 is CASSLGDREVFAQYF.

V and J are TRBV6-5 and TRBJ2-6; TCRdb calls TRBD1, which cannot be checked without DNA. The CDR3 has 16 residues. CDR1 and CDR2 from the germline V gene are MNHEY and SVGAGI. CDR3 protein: CASSYSRGTGANVLTF.

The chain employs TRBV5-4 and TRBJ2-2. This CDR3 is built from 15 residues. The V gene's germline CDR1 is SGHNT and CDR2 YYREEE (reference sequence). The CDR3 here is CASSLGQPVAGELFF. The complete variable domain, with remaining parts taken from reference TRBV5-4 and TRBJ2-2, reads ETGVTQSPTHLIKTRGQQVTLRCSSQSGHNTVSWYQQALGQGPQFIFQYYREEENGRGNFPPRFSGLQFPNYSSELNVNALELDDSALYLCASSLGQPVAGELFFGEGSRLTVL.

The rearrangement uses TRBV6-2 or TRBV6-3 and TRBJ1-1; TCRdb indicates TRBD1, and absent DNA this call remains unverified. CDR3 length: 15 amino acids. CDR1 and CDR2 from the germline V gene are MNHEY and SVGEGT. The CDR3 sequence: CASNTQGARGSEAFF.

The CDR3 reads CASSLAPGPHEQYF. V and J are TRBV7-6 and TRBJ2-7; there is no DNA to check the TCRdb D call of TRBD1. CDR3 length: 14 amino acids. Germline CDR1 SGHVS, CDR2 FNYEAQ.

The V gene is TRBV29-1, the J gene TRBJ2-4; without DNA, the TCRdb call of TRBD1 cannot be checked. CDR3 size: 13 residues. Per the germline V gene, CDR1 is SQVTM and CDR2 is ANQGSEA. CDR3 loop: CSVGGQASIIQYF.

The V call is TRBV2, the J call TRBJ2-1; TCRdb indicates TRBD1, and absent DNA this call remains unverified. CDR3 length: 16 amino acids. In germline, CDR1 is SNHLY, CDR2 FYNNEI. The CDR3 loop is CASRAWTGYSGNEQFF. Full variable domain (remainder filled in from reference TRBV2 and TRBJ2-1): EPEVTQTPSHQVTQMGQEVILRCVPISNHLYFYWYRQILGQKVEFLVSFYNNEISEKSEIFDDQFSVERPDGSNFTLKIRSTKLEDSAMYFCASRAWTGYSGNEQFFGPGTRLTVL.

The CDR3 sequence: CASSESGTGIALNTGELFF. The chain carries TRBV25-1 and TRBJ2-2; TCRdb calls TRBD1, which cannot be checked without DNA. Germline V gene lookup returns CDR1 MGHDK and CDR2 SYGVNS. This CDR3 comprises 19 residues.

Here the CDR3 reads CASIKRAAGYGYTF. The rearrangement links TRBV2 to TRBJ1-2; lacking DNA, the TRBD1 call made by TCRdb goes unchecked. This CDR3 is 14 amino acids long. The germline gives CDR1 SNHLY, CDR2 FYNNEI.

The CDR3 protein is CASRTTGSNTGELFF. The chain couples TRBV19 to TRBJ2-2; lacking DNA, the TRBD1 call made by TCRdb goes unchecked. The CDR3 covers 15 residues. The V gene's germline CDR1 is LNHDA and CDR2 SQIVND (reference sequence).

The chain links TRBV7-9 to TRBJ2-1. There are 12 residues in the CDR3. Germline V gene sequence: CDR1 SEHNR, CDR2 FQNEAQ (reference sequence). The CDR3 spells CASSLYEREQFF. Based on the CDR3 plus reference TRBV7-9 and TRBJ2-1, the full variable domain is DTGVSQNPRHKITKRGQNVTFRCDPISEHNRLYWYRQTLGQGPEFLTYFQNEAQLEKSRLLSDRFSAERPKGSFSTLEIQRTEQGDSAMYLCASSLYEREQFFGPGTRLTVL.

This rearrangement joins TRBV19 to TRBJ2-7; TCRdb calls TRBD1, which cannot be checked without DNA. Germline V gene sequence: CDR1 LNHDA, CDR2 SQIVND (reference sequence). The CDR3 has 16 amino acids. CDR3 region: CASSIGTGGGTYEQYF.

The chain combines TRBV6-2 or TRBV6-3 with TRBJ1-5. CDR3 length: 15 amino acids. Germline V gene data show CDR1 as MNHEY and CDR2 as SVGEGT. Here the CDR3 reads CASSYSGPNNQPQHF.

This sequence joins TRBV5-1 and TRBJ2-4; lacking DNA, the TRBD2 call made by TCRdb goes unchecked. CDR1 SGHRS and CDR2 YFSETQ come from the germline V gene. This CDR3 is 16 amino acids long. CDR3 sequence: CASSLASGGAGSIQYF. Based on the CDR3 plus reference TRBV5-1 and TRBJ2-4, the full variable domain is KAGVTQTPRYLIKTRGQQVTLSCSPISGHRSVSWYQQTPGQGLQFLFEYFSETQRNKGNFPGRFSGRQFSNSRSEMNVSTLELGDSALYLCASSLASGGAGSIQYFGAGTRLSVL.

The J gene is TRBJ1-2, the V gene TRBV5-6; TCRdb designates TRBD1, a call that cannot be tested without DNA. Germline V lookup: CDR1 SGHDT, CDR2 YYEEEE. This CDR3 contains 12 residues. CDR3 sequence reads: CASSSGTVGYTF.

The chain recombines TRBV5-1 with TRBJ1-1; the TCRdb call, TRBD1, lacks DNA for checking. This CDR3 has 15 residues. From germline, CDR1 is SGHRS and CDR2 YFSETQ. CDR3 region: CASSFTGVGDTEAFF. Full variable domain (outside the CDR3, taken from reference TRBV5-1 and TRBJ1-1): KAGVTQTPRYLIKTRGQQVTLSCSPISGHRSVSWYQQTPGQGLQFLFEYFSETQRNKGNFPGRFSGRQFSNSRSEMNVSTLELGDSALYLCASSFTGVGDTEAFFGQGTRLTVV.

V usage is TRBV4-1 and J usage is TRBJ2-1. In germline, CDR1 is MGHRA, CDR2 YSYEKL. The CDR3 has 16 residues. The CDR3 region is CASSQVLLTENNEQFF.

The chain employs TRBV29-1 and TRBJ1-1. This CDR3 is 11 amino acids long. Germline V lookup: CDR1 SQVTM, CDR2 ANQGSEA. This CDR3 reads CSAVGEVEAFF.

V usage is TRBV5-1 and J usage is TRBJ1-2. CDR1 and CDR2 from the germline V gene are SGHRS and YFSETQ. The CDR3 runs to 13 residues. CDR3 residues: CASSLPANYGYTF.

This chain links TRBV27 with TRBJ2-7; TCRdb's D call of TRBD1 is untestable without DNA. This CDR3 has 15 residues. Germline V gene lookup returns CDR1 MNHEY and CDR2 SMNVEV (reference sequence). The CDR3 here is CASSSPGQGSYEQYF.

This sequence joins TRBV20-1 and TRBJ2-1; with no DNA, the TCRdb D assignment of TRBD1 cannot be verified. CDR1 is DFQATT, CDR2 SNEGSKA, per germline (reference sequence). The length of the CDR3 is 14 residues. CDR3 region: CSAAAGRSYNEQFF.